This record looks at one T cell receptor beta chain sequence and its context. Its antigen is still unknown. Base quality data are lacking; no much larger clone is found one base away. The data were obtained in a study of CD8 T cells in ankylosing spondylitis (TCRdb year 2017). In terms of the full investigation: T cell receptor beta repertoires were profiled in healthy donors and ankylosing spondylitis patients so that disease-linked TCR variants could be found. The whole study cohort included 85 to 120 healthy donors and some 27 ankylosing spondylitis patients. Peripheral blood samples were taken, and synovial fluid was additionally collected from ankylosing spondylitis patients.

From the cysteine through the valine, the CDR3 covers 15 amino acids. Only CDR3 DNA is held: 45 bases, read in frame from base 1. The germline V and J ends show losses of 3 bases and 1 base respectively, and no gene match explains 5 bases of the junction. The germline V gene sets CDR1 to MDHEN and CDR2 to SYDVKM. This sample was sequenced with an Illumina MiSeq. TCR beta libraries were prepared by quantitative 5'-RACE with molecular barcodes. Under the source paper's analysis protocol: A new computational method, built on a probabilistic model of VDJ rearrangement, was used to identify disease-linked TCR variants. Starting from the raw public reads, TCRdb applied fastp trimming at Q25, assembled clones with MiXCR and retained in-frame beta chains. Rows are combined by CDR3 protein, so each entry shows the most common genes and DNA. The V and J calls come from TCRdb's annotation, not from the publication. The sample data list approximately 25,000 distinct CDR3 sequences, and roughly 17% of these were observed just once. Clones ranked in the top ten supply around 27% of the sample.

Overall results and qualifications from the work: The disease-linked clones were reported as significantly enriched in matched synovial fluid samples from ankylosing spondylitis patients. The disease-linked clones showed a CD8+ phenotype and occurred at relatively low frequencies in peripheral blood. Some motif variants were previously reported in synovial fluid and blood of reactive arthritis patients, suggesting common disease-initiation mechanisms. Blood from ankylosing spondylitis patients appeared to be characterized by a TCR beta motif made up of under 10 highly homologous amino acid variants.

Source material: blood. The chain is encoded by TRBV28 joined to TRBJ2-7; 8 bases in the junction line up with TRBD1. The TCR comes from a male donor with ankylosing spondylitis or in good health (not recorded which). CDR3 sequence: CASSFDRGGSYEQYV. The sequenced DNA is TGTGCCAGCAGTTTCGACAGGGGTGGGTCCTACGAGCAGTACGTC.